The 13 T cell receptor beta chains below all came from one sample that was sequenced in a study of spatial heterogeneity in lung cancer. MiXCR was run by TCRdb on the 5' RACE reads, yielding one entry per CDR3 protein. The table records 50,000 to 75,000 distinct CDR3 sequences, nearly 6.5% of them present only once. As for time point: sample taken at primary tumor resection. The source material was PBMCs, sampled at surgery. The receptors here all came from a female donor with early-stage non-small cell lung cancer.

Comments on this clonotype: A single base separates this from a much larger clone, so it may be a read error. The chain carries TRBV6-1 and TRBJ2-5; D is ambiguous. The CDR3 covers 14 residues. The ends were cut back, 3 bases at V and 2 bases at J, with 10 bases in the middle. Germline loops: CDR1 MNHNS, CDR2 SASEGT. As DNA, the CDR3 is TGTGCCAGCAGTGATCAGAGCGTACAAGAGACCCAGTACTTC. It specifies CASSDQSVQETQYF.

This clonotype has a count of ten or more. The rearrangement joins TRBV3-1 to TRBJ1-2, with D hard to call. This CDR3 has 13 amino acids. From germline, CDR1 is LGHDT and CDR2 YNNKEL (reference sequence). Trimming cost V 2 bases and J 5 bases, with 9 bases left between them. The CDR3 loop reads CASSQMALYGYTF. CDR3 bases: TGTGCCAGCAGCCAAATGGCCCTTTATGGCTACACCTTC.

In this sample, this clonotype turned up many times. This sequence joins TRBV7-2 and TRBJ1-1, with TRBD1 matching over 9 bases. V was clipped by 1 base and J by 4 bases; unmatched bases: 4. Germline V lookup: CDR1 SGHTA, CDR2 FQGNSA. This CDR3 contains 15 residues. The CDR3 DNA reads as TGTGCCAGCAGCTTAGTAGACAGGGGGAGCACTGAAGCTTTCTTT. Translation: CASSLVDRGSTEAFF. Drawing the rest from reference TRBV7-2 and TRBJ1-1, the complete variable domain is GAGVSQSPSNKVTEKGKDVELRCDPISGHTALYWYRQSLGQGLEFLIYFQGNSAPDKSGLPSDRFSAERTGGSVSTLTIQRTQQEDSAVYLCASSLVDRGSTEAFFGQGTRLTVV.

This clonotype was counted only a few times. The chain's CDR3 is CASSIPRLAGTRGSYNEQFF. The DNA for the CDR3 is TGTGCCAGCAGCATTCCCAGGCTAGCCGGAACTAGAGGCTCCTACAATGAGCAGTTCTTC. The chain uses TRBV5-6 and TRBJ2-1, with D possibly TRBD2 on 5 matching bases. Trimming shortened V by 4 bases and J by 0 bases, and 26 bases separated the two germline ends. The CDR3 length is 20 residues. In germline, CDR1 is SGHDT, CDR2 YYEEEE.

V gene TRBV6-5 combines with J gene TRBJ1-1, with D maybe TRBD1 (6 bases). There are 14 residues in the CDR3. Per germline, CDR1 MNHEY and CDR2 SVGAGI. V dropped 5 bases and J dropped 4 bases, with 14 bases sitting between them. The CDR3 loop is CASSEQGGGTEAFF. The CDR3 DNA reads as TGTGCCAGCAGTGAACAGGGAGGCGGCACTGAAGCTTTCTTT.

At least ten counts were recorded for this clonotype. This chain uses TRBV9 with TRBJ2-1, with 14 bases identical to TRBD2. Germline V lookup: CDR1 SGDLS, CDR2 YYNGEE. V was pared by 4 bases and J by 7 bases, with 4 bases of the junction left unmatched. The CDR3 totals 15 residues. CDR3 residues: CASSPGLAGGNEQFF. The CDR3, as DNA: TGTGCCAGCAGCCCTGGACTAGCGGGGGGAAATGAGCAGTTCTTC.

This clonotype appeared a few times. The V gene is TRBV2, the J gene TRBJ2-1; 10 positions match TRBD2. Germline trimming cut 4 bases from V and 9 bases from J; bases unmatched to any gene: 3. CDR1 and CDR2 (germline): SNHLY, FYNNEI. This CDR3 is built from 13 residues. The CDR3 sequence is CASSALAGAEQFF. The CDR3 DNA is TGTGCCAGCAGTGCGCTAGCGGGAGCTGAGCAGTTCTTC.

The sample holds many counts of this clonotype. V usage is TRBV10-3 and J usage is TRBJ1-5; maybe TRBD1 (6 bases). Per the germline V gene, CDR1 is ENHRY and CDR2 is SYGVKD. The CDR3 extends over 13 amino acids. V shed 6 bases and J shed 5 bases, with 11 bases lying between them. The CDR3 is CAIRGTPDQPQHF. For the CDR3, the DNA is TGTGCCATCAGAGGGACACCTGATCAGCCCCAGCATTTT.

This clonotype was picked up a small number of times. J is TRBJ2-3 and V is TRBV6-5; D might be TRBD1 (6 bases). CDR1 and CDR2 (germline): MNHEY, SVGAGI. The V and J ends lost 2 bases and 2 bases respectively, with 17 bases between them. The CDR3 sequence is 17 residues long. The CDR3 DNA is TGTGCCAGCAGTTACCTACAGGGTAGTGGAGCCACAGATACGCAGTATTTT. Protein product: CASSYLQGSGATDTQYF.

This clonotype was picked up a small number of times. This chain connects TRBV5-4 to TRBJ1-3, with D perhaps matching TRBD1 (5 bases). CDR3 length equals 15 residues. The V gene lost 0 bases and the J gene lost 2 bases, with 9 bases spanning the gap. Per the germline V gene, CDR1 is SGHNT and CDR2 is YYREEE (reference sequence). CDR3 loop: CASSLEGNPGNTIYF. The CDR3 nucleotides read TGTGCCAGCAGCTTGGAGGGGAACCCTGGAAACACCATATATTTT.

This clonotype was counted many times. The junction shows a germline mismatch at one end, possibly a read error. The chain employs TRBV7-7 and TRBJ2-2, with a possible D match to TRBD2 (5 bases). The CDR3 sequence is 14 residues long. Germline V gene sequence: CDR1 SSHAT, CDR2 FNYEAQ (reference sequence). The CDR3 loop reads CASSHSLDTGELFF. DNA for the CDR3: TGTGCTAGCAGCCACTCACTAGACACCGGGGAGCTGTTTTTT. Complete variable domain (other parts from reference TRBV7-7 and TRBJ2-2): GAGVSQSPRYKVTKRGQDVTLRCDPISSHATLYWYQQALGQGPEFLTYFNYEAQPDKSGLPSDRFSAERPEGSISTLTIQRTEQRDSAMYRCASSHSLDTGELFFGEGSRLTVL.

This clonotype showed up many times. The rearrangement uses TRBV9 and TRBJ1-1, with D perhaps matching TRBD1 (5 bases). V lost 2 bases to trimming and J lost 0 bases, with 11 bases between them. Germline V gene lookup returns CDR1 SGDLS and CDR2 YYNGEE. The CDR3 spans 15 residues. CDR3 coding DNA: TGTGCCAGCAGCGTGGAAACAGGCATGAACACTGAAGCTTTCTTT. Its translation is CASSVETGMNTEAFF.

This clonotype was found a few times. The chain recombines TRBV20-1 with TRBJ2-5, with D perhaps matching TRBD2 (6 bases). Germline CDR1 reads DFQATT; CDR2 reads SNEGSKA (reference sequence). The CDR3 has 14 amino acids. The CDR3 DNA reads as TGCAGCCCCACGGCGGGGAGCCTCCAAGAGACCCAGTACTTC. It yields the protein CSPTAGSLQETQYF.